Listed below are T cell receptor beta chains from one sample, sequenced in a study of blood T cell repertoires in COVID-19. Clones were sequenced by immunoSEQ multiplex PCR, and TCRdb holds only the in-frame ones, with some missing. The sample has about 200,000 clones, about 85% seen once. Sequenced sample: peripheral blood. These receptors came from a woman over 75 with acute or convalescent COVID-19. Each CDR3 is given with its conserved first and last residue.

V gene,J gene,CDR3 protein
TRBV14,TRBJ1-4,CASSPVGTYNEKLFF
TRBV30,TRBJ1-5,CAWSVRGSLLSQHF
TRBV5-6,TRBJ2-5,CASRTSPGLQETQYF
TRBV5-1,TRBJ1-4,CASSRTGREEKLFF
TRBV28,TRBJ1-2,CASSPDRGRVYGYTF
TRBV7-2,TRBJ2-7,CASSPRQGTYEQYF
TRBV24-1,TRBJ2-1,CATSDPGQGYNEQFF
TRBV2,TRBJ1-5,CASTAGNQPQHF
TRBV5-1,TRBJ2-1,CASSPYFSGLYNEQFF
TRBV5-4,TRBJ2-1,CASSSGGLSYNEQFF
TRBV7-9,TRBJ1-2,CASSLISAGYGYTF
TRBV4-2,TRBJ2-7,CASSQVQQGAYEQYF
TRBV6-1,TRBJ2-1,CASSDTSGSRNEQFF
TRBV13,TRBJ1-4,CASSFRQPDEKLFF
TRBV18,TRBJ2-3,CASSPLGGSSTDTQYF
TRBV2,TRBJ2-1,CASSTSVSSYNEQFF
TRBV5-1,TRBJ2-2,CASSFGLTGELFF
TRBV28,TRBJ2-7,CANSRDTTTYEQYF
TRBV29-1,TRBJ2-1,CSVDSGSSYNEQFF
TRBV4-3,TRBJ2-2,CASSQRQSGELFF
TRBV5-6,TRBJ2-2,CASSARQGVYTGELFF
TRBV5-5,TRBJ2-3,CASSQMTSHADTQYF
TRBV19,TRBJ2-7,CASSAGRGYSYEQYF
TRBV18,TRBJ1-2,CASSSTVPPQGYTF
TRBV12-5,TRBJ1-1,CASGSGTGNTEAFF
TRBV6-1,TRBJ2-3,CASSDHRDRITDTQYF